These T cell receptor beta chains were read from a single sample in a study of T cell responses to AZD1222 COVID-19 vaccine. The data were produced by immunoSEQ multiplex PCR, yet TCRdb's version contains in-frame clones alone and is incomplete. The data show 150,000 or so clones, about 92% seen once. The starting material was peripheral blood, obtained on day 0 of AZD1222 vaccination. These receptors were obtained from an adult in good health. CDR3s include the opening cysteine and the closing phenylalanine or tryptophan. A D gene is named only where the DNA matches it firmly. Part of the rows lack a size; the others show once, few, many or a class for expanded clones.

>TRBV7-9|once|TRBJ1-6|-
CASSLARGPYNSPLHF
TGTGCCAGCAGCTTAGCGCGGGGGCCCTATAATTCACCCCTCCACTTT
>TRBV19|-|TRBJ1-6|-
CASSIRTVETYNSPLHF
TGTGCCAGTAGTATCCGGACGGTGGAAACCTATAATTCACCCCTCCACTTT
>TRBV5-1|-|TRBJ2-7|-
CASSLGGLPYEQYF
TGCGCCAGCAGCTTGGGTGGGCTACCCTACGAGCAGTACTTC
>TRBV7-8|-|TRBJ2-5|-
CASSPVRYQETQYF
TGTGCCAGCAGCCCAGTCCGTTACCAAGAGACCCAGTACTTC
>TRBV5-5|-|TRBJ2-2|-
CASSPIPEVTGELFF
TGTGCCAGCAGCCCGATTCCGGAGGTCACCGGGGAGCTGTTTTTT
>TRBV2|-|TRBJ2-7|-
CASTIQGSEQYF
TGTGCCAGTACCATACAGGGAAGCGAGCAGTACTTC
>TRBV4-2|-|TRBJ2-3|-
CASSQGVAEGTDTQYF
TGTGCCAGCAGCCAAGGAGTAGCGGAGGGCACAGATACGCAGTATTTT
>TRBV3-1/TRBV3-2|-|TRBJ1-4|-
CASSPQGGRTNEKLFF
TGTGCCAGCAGCCCCCAAGGGGGGAGGACTAATGAAAAACTGTTTTTT
>TRBV2|-|TRBJ1-2|-
CASSESGFGYTF
TGTGCCAGCAGTGAATCCGGGTTTGGCTACACCTTC
>TRBV28|-|TRBJ2-5|-
CASSFRWGRETQYF
TGTGCCAGCAGTTTCCGCTGGGGGAGGGAGACCCAGTACTTC
>TRBV5-6|-|TRBJ1-1|TRBD1
CASSSRWRGQDTEAFF
TGTGCCAGCAGCTCCCGGTGGAGGGGGCAGGACACTGAAGCTTTCTTT
>TRBV27|-|TRBJ1-3|TRBD1
CASSPRDRGTGNTIYF
TGTGCCAGCAGTCCCCGGGACAGGGGAACGGGAAACACCATATATTTT
>TRBV7-9|-|TRBJ2-7|-
CASSIYESEQYF
TGTGCCAGCAGCATTTATGAGTCCGAGCAGTACTTC
>TRBV6-5|-|TRBJ2-1|TRBD2
CASSFLLAGTYNEQFF
TGTGCCAGCAGTTTCTTATTAGCGGGAACCTACAATGAGCAGTTCTTC
>TRBV10-3|-|TRBJ1-4|-
CAISESGEKLFF
TGTGCCATCAGTGAGTCGGGTGAAAAACTGTTTTTT
>TRBV9|once|TRBJ1-1|-
CASSPRPAAEAFF
TGTGCCAGCAGCCCCCGACCCGCCGCTGAAGCTTTCTTT
>TRBV6-1|-|TRBJ1-5|-
CASSEEGGGGNQPQHF
TGTGCCAGCAGTGAAGAAGGCGGGGGAGGCAATCAGCCCCAGCATTTT
>TRBV30|-|TRBJ2-7|-
CAWSTQATEQYF
TGTGCCTGGAGTACCCAGGCGACCGAGCAGTACTTC
>TRBV19|few|TRBJ2-7|-
CASSMYGRASYEQYF
TGTGCCAGTAGTATGTACGGCCGTGCCTCCTACGAGCAGTACTTC
>TRBV12-5|-|TRBJ2-3|TRBD1
CASGLGAGTGVSDTQYF
TGTGCTAGTGGTTTGGGAGCGGGGACAGGGGTATCAGATACGCAGTATTTT
>TRBV9|once|TRBJ2-3|TRBD2
CASSVATSGGVTTDTQYF
TGTGCCAGCAGCGTAGCCACTAGCGGGGGGGTAACCACAGATACGCAGTATTTT
>TRBV7-9|-|TRBJ1-2|-
CASSPGGQAYGYTF
TGTGCCAGCAGCCCAGGAGGGCAGGCCTATGGCTACACCTTC
>TRBV30|-|TRBJ2-6|TRBD2
CALGTSPSGANVLTF
TGTGCCCTAGGGACTAGCCCCTCTGGGGCCAACGTCCTGACTTTC
>TRBV14|-|TRBJ2-1|TRBD2
CASSPRLAGAGEQFF
TGTGCCAGCAGCCCCCGACTAGCGGGGGCTGGGGAGCAGTTCTTC
>TRBV5-1|-|TRBJ1-2|-
CASSREDSYGYTF
TGCGCCAGCAGCCGGGAGGACAGTTATGGCTACACCTTC
>TRBV6-5|-|TRBJ2-7|-
CASSYEGLEQYF
TGTGCCAGCAGCTATGAGGGTCTCGAGCAGTACTTC
>TRBV7-9|-|TRBJ1-1|-
CASSLRGLGDTEAFF
TGTGCCAGCAGCTTAAGAGGTCTGGGCGACACTGAAGCTTTCTTT